Listed below are T cell receptor beta chains from one sample, sequenced in a study of OX40 agonist ivuxolimab in advanced cancers. TCRdb's table, derived via immunoSEQ multiplex PCR, lists solely in-frame clones and lacks some. The sample includes more than 65,000 clones, approximately 90% of them seen just once. The input for sequencing was CD4+ or CD8+ T cells sorted from blood, taken in a trial of the OX40 agonist ivuxolimab. These receptor sequences come from an adult with an advanced solid tumor such as melanoma, head and neck, liver or kidney cancer. Both conserved end residues are part of each CDR3. The order of the fields is clone size, D gene, V gene, J gene, CDR3 protein, CDR3 DNA. D genes are given only for firm matches. Size is omitted from some rows. Given values are once, few, many or a class for expanded clones.

>.|.|TRBV18|TRBJ1-1
CASSPPGVTEAFF
TGTGCCAGCTCACCACCTGGGGTCACTGAAGCTTTCTTT
>.|TRBD2|TRBV10-3|TRBJ2-5
CAISEWLAGGQETQYF
TGTGCCATCAGTGAGTGGTTAGCGGGGGGCCAAGAGACCCAGTACTTC
>.|TRBD1|TRBV30|TRBJ2-3
CAWSLGQGADTQYF
TGTGCCTGGAGTTTGGGACAGGGGGCAGATACGCAGTATTTT
>.|TRBD1|TRBV11-2|TRBJ2-4
CASSSMDRGQNIQYF
TGTGCCAGCAGTTCCATGGACAGGGGGCAAAACATTCAGTACTTC
>.|.|TRBV2|TRBJ1-1
CASSDFRGNTEAFF
TGTGCCAGCAGTGACTTTCGAGGCAACACTGAAGCTTTCTTT
>.|.|TRBV7-9|TRBJ1-3
CASSLNRDPPGNTIYF
TGTGCCAGCAGCTTAAACAGGGACCCTCCTGGAAACACCATATATTTT
>.|.|TRBV15|TRBJ1-2
CATSRVLLGGYTF
TGTGCCACCAGCAGGGTATTATTAGGTGGCTACACCTTC
>once|.|TRBV28|TRBJ1-3
CASSSGSTSGNTIYF
TGTGCCAGCAGTTCCGGGTCCACCTCTGGAAACACCATATATTTT
>.|TRBD1|TRBV9|TRBJ1-2
CASSVGGQSHYGYTF
TGTGCCAGCAGCGTAGGGGGACAGTCCCACTATGGCTACACCTTC
>.|.|TRBV7-6|TRBJ2-3
CASSFSSTDTQYF
TGTGCCAGCAGCTTTTCGAGCACAGATACGCAGTATTTT
>.|TRBD2|TRBV7-9|TRBJ2-2
CGSMLAENTGELFF
TGTGGGTCTATGCTAGCGGAGAACACCGGGGAGCTGTTTTTT
>.|.|TRBV19|TRBJ2-6
CASCEPSGANVLTF
TGTGCCAGTTGCGAACCATCTGGGGCCAACGTCCTGACTTTC
>.|.|TRBV4-1|TRBJ2-7
CASSQVRQGYEQYF
TGCGCCAGCAGCCAAGTTCGCCAGGGGTACGAGCAGTACTTC
>.|.|TRBV6-5|TRBJ1-1
CASSPQDRNTEAFF
TGTGCCAGCAGTCCCCAAGACCGAAACACTGAAGCTTTCTTT
>.|TRBD1|TRBV6-6|TRBJ2-1
CASSPPGQGRGEQFF
TGTGCCAGCAGCCCCCCGGGACAGGGTCGAGGGGAGCAGTTCTTC
>.|.|TRBV2|TRBJ1-2
CASSALRDGYTF
TGTGCCAGCAGTGCCCTCAGGGACGGCTACACCTTC
>.|.|TRBV4-1|TRBJ1-1
CASSQEGRNLMNTEAFF
TGCGCCAGCAGCCAAGAAGGACGGAACCTCATGAACACTGAAGCTTTCTTT
>.|TRBD2|TRBV30|TRBJ2-3
CAWSPQRGLSTDTQYF
TGTGCCTGGAGTCCCCAGCGGGGGTTGAGCACAGATACGCAGTATTTT
>.|.|TRBV7-9|TRBJ2-3
CASSLLGFGTDTQYF
TGTGCCAGCAGCTTACTAGGGTTTGGGACAGATACGCAGTATTTT
>few|.|TRBV14|TRBJ2-2
CASSLRTVGELFF
TGTGCCAGCAGCCTAAGGACAGTCGGGGAGCTGTTTTTT
>.|.|TRBV2|TRBJ1-6
CASSEALGGSPLHF
TGTGCCAGCAGTGAAGCGCTTGGCGGCTCACCCCTCCACTTT
>.|TRBD1|TRBV28|TRBJ2-2
CASRRTGGIANTGELFF
TGTGCCAGCAGACGGACAGGGGGCATCGCGAACACCGGGGAGCTGTTTTTT
>.|.|TRBV7-9|TRBJ1-2
CASSPFEEGGYTF
TGTGCCAGCAGCCCCTTCGAGGAGGGCGGCTACACCTTC
>.|.|TRBV10-3|TRBJ1-1
CAISTPPGTTNTEAFF
TGTGCCATCAGTACACCCCCCGGGACCACGAACACTGAAGCTTTCTTT
>.|.|TRBV19|TRBJ2-3
CASSATLTSTDTQYF
TGTGCCTCGAGCGCGACCCTGACTAGCACAGATACGCAGTATTTT
>.|TRBD1|TRBV27|TRBJ1-1
CASSSLGQVTEAFF
TGTGCCAGCAGTTCCCTGGGACAGGTCACTGAAGCTTTCTTT
>once|.|TRBV6-5|TRBJ1-2
CASSYGLTGGEYGYTF
TGTGCCAGCAGTTACGGTCTCACAGGCGGGGAATATGGCTACACCTTC
>.|.|TRBV4-1|TRBJ2-1
CASSKRMDLTSNEQFF
TGCGCCAGCAGCAAAAGGATGGATCTAACAAGCAATGAGCAGTTCTTC
>once|.|TRBV7-6|TRBJ2-5
CASSLRGETQYF
TGTGCCAGCAGCTTGAGGGGGGAGACCCAGTACTTC
>.|TRBD1|TRBV7-2|TRBJ2-7
CASSLDRGPGYEQYF
TGTGCCAGCAGCTTAGACAGGGGGCCGGGATACGAGCAGTACTTC